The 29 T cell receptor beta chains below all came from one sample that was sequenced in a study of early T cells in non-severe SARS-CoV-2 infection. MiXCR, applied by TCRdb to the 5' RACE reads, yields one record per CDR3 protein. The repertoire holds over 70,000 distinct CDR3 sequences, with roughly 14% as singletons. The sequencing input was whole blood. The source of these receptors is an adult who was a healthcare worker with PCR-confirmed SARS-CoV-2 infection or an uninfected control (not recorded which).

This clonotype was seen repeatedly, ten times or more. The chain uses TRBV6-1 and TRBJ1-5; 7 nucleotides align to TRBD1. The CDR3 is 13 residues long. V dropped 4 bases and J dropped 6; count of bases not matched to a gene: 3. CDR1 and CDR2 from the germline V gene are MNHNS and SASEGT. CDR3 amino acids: CASSAAGGQPQHF. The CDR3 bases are TGTGCCAGCAGTGCCGCAGGGGGTCAGCCCCAGCATTTT.

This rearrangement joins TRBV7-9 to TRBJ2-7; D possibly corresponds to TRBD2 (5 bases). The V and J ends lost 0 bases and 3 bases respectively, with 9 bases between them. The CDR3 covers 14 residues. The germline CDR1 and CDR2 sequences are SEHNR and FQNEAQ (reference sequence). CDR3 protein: CASSLAGENYEQYF. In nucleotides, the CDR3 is TGTGCCAGCAGCTTAGCTGGGGAGAACTACGAGCAGTACTTC.

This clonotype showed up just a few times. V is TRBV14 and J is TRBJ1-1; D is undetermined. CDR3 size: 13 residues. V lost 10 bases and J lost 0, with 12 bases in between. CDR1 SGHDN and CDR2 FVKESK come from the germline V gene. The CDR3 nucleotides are TGTGCCACCAAGCACAGCTTGAACACTGAAGCTTTCTTT. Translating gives CATKHSLNTEAFF.

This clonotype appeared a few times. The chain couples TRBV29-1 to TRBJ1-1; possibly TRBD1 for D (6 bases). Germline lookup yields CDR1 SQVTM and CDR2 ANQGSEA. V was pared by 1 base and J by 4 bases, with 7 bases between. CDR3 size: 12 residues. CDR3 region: CSVEGGATEAFF. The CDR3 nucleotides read TGCAGCGTTGAAGGGGGGGCCACTGAAGCTTTCTTT.

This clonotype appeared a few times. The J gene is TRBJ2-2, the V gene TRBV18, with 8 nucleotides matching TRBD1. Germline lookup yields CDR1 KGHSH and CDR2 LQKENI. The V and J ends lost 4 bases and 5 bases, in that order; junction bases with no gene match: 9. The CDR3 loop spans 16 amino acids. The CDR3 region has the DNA TGTGCCAGCTCACAACTCCAGGGGGCAAGGACCGGGGAGCTGTTTTTT. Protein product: CASSQLQGARTGELFF.

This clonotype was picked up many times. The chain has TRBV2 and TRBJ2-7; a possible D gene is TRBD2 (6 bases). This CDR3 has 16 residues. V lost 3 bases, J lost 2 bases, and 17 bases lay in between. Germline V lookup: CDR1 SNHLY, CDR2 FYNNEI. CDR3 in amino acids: CASSDWGTRAAYEQYF. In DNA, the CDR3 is TGTGCCAGCAGTGACTGGGGGACTCGAGCTGCCTACGAGCAGTACTTC.

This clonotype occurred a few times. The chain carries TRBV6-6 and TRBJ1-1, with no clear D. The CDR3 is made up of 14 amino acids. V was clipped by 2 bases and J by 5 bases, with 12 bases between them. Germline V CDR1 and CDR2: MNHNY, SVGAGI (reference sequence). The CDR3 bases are TGTGCCAGCAGTTACCACCCGGGAGGGACTGAAGCTTTCTTT. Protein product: CASSYHPGGTEAFF.

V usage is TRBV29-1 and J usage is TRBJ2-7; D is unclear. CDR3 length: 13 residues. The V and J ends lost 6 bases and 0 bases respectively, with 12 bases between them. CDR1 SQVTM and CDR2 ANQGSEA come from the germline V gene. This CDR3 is CSVIDKTSYEQYF. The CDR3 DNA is TGCAGCGTCATCGACAAAACCTCCTACGAGCAGTACTTC.

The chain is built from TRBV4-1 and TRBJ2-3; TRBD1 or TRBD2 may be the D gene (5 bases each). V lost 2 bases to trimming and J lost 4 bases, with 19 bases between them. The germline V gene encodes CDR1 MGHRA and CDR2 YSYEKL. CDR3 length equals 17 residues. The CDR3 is CASSQSPGGMGPDTQYF. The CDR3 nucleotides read TGCGCCAGCAGCCAATCGCCCGGAGGTATGGGGCCAGATACGCAGTATTTT.

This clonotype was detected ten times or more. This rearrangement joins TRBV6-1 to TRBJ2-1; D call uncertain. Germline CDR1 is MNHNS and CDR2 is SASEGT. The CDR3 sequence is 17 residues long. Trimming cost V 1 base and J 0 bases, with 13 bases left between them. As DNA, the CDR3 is TGTGCCAGCAGTGAAGTGTTGCTAGGCACCTCCTACAATGAGCAGTTCTTC. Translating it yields CASSEVLLGTSYNEQFF.

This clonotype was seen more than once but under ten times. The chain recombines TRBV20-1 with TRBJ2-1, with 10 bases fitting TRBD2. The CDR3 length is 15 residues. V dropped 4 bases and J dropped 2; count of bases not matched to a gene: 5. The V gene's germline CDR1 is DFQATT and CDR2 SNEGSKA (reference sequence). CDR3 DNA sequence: TGCAGTGCTATGACCGGGACTAGCGCCTACAATGAGCAGTTCTTC. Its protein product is CSAMTGTSAYNEQFF.

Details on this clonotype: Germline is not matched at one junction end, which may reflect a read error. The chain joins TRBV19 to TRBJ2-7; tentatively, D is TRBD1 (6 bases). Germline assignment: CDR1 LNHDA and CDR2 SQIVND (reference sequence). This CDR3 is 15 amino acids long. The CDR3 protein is CACSIGTRTTYEQYF. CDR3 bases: TGTGCCTGTAGTATTGGGACACGGACCACCTACGAGCAGTACTTC.

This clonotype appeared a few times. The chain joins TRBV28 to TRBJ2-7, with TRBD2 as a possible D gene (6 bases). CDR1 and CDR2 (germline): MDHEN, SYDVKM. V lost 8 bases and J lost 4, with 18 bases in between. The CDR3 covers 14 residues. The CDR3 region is CASSGQGGLYEQYF. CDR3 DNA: TGTGCCAGCTCCGGCCAGGGAGGTCTATACGAGCAGTACTTC.

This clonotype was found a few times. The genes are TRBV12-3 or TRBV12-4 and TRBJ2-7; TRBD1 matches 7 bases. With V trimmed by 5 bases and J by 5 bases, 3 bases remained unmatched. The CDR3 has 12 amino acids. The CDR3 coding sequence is TGTGCCAGCAGTCTAGACAGGGACGAGCAGTACTTC. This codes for CASSLDRDEQYF.

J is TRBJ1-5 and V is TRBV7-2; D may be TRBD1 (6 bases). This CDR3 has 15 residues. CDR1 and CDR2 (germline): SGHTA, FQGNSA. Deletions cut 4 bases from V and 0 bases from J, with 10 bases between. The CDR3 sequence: CASSSQGLSNQPQHF. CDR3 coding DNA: TGTGCCAGCAGCTCGCAGGGGCTTAGCAATCAGCCCCAGCATTTT.

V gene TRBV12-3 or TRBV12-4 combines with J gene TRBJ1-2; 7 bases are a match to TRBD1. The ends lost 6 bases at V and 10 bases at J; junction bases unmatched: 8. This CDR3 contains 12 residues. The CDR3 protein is CASSPGGPAYTF. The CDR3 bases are TGTGCCAGCAGCCCAGGGGGTCCGGCCTACACCTTC.

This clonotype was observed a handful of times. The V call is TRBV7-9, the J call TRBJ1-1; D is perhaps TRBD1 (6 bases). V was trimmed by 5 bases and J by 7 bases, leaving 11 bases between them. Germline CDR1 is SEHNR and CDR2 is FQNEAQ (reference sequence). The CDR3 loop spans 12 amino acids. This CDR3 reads CASSPRTDEAFF. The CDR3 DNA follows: TGTGCCAGCAGCCCTAGGACAGATGAAGCTTTCTTT.

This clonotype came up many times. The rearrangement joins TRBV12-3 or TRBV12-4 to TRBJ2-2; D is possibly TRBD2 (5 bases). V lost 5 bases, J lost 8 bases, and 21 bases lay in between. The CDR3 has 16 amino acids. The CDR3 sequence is CASSPRYLRLRGELFF. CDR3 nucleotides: TGTGCCAGCAGTCCCCGCTACCTTCGACTACGGGGGGAGCTGTTTTTT.

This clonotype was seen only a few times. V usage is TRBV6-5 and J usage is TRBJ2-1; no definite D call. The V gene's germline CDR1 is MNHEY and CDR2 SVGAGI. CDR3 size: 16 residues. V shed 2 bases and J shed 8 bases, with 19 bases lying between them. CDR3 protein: CASSYLRHTGIDEQFF. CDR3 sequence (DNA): TGTGCCAGCAGTTACCTCCGACACACGGGCATTGATGAGCAGTTCTTC.

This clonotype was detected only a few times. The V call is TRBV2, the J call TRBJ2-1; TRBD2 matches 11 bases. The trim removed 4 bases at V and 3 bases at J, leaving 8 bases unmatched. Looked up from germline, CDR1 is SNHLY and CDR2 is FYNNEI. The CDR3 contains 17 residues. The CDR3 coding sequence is TGTGCCAGCAGTGGGATTAGCGGGAGGGCCCTCTACAATGAGCAGTTCTTC. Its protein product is CASSGISGRALYNEQFF. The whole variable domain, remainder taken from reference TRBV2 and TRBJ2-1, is EPEVTQTPSHQVTQMGQEVILRCVPISNHLYFYWYRQILGQKVEFLVSFYNNEISEKSEIFDDQFSVERPDGSNFTLKIRSTKLEDSAMYFCASSGISGRALYNEQFFGPGTRLTVL.

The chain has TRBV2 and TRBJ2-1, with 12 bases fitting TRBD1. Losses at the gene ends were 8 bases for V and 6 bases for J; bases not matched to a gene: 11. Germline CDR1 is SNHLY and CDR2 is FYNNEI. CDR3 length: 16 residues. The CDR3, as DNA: TGTGCCAGCTTTAAACTCCCGGGACAGGGGGCCAATGAGCAGTTCTTC. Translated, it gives CASFKLPGQGANEQFF.

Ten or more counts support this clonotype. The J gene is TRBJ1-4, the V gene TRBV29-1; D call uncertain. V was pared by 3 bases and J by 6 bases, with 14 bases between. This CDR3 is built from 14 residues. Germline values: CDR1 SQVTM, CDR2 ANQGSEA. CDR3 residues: CSVDRRPEDEKLFF. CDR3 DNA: TGCAGCGTTGACCGGCGTCCGGAGGATGAAAAACTGTTTTTT.

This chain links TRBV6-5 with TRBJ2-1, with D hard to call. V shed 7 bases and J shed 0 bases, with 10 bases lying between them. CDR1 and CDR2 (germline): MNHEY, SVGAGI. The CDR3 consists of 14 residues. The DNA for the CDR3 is TGTGCCAGCACGGGTCCAAACTCCTACAATGAGCAGTTCTTC. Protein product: CASTGPNSYNEQFF.

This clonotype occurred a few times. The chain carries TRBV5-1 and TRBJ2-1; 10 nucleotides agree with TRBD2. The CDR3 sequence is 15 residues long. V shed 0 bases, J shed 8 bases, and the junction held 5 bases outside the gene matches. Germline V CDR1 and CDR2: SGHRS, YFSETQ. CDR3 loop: CASSLGLAGVDEQFF. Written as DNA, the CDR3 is TGCGCCAGCAGCTTGGGGCTAGCGGGAGTGGATGAGCAGTTCTTC.

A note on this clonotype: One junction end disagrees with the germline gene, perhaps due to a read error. CDR3 nucleotides: TGCAGCGTGGAAGCTTCCTACGAGCAGTACTTC. This gives the protein CSVEASYEQYF. The chain uses TRBV29-1 and TRBJ2-7; the D is unclear. The CDR3 spans 11 residues. Germline CDR1 reads SQVTM; CDR2 reads ANQGSEA.

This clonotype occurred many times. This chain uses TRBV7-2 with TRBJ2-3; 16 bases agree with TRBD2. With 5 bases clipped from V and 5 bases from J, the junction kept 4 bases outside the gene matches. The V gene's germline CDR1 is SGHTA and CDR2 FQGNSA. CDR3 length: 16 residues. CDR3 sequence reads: CASSPGLAGGLDTQYF. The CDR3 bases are TGTGCCAGCAGCCCGGGACTAGCGGGAGGGCTAGATACGCAGTATTTT.

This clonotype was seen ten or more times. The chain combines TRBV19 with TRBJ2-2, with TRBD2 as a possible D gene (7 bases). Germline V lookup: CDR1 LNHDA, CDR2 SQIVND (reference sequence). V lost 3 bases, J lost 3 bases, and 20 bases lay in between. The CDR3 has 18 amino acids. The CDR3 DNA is TGTGCCAGTAGTATCTCCCCACGGGGGGCCGGGGACACCGGGGAGCTGTTTTTT. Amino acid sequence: CASSISPRGAGDTGELFF.

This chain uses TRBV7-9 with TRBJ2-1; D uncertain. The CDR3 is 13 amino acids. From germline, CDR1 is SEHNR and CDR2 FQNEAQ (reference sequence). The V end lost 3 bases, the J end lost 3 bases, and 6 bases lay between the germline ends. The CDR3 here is CASSFQNYNEQFF. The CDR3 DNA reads TGTGCCAGCAGCTTTCAGAACTACAATGAGCAGTTCTTC.

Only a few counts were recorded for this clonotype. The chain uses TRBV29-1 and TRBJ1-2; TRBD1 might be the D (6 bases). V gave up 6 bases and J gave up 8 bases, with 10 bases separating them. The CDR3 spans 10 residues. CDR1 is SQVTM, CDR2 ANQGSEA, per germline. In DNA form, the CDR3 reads TGCAGCGTCCCGGGGGCCGGCTACACCTTC. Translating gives CSVPGAGYTF. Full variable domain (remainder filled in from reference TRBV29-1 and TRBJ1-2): SAVISQKPSRDICQRGTSLTIQCQVDSQVTMMFWYRQQPGQSLTLIATANQGSEATYESGFVIDKFPISRPNLTFSTLTVSNMSPEDSSIYLCSVPGAGYTFGSGTRLTVV.